This T cell receptor (beta chain) was identified during a study of blood T cells in healthy people across ages. With respect to this clonotype: Antigen unknown.

Combining a sample-barcoded 5' primer with a J-beta primer mix, a second PCR ran for roughly 7 to 12 cycles. A 12-random-nucleotide template-switch adaptor tagged each cDNA molecule. Each CDR3 protein is one row after TCRdb ran MiXCR on the 5' RACE reads. Here the sample spans hundreds of thousands of distinct CDR3 sequences, 40% to 45% being singletons. Whole-study results and caveats: Diversity figures derived from one million T cells were judged to underestimate the true value.

In each sample, at least 7 million PBMCs were isolated. J gave up 8 bases and V 2 bases, and 4 bases lay outside the gene matches. There are 13 residues in the CDR3. Germline V gene data show CDR1 as MNHEY and CDR2 as SVGAGI. Sequencing used blood. The chain is built from TRBV6-5 and TRBJ1-2, with 8 bases matching TRBD1. The sequence derives from a man of 80 years or more in good health. CDR3 loop: CASSYNRGGGYTF. CDR3 sequence (DNA): TGTGCCAGCAGTTACAACAGGGGGGGCGGCTACACCTTC.